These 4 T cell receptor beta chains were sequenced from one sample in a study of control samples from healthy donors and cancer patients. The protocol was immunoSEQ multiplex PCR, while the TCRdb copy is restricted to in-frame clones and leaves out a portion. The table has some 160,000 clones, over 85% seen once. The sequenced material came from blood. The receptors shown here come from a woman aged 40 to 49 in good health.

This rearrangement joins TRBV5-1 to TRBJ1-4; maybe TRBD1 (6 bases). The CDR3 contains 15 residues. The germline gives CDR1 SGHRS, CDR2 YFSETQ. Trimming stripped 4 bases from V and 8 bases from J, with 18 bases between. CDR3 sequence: CASSQGAGTKEKLFF. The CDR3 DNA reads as TGCGCCAGCAGCCAAGGGGCAGGGACAAAAGAAAAACTGTTTTTT.

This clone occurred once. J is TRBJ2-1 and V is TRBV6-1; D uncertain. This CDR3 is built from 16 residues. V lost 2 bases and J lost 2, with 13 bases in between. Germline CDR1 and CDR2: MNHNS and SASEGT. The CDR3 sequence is CASSELGYGAYNEQFF. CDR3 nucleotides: TGTGCCAGCAGTGAATTGGGCTATGGGGCCTACAATGAGCAGTTCTTC.

The CDR3 spells CASSYTGDYTF. CDR3 coding DNA: TGTGCCAGCAGTTATACAGGGGACTACACCTTC. The chain has TRBV7-2 and TRBJ1-2; TRBD1 agrees at 7 bases. This CDR3 has 11 residues. V was pared by 6 bases and J by 10 bases, with 5 bases of the junction left unmatched. In germline, CDR1 is SGHTA, CDR2 FQGNSA.

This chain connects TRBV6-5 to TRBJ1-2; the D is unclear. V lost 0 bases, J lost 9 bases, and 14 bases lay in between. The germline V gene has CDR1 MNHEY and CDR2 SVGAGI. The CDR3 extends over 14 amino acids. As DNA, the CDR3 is TGTGCCAGCAGTTACTCATCCCAGGATCATCGCTACACCTTC. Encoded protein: CASSYSSQDHRYTF.